A single sample gave rise to the 18 T cell receptor beta chains below, sequenced in a study of blood T cell repertoires in COVID-19. Some clones are missing from TCRdb's copy, which holds only in-frame ones; the method was immunoSEQ multiplex PCR. The repertoire holds 300,000 or so clones, with 80% to 95% as singletons. Source material: PBMCs or T cells enriched from blood (not recorded which). These TCRs come from a woman in her 30s who had recovered from COVID-19.

J is TRBJ1-1 and V is TRBV5-1; 7 bases are shared with TRBD1. The CDR3 sequence is 14 residues long. With V trimmed by 4 bases and J by 1 base, 4 bases remained unmatched. Germline V gene sequence: CDR1 SGHRS, CDR2 YFSETQ. The CDR3 protein is CASSPKGANTEAFF. CDR3 nucleotide sequence: TGCGCCAGCAGCCCCAAGGGGGCGAACACTGAAGCTTTCTTT.

The CDR3 coding sequence is TGTGCCAGCAGCCTCCTCAACACCGGGGAGCTGTTTTTT. Protein product: CASSLLNTGELFF. The chain has TRBV7-2 and TRBJ2-2, with D uncertain. The CDR3 is 13 residues long. Trimming pared 5 bases from V and 2 bases from J, leaving 6 bases between. In germline, CDR1 is SGHTA, CDR2 FQGNSA.

The chain recombines TRBV13 with TRBJ1-1; D is possibly TRBD1 (6 bases). Germline V gene lookup returns CDR1 PRHDT and CDR2 FYEKMQ (reference sequence). V was cut by 2 bases and J by 0 bases, with 16 bases left in between. This CDR3 region has 17 residues. Here the CDR3 reads CASSLLYRARVNTEAFF. The CDR3 DNA reads as TGTGCCAGCAGCTTACTCTACAGGGCGCGGGTGAACACTGAAGCTTTCTTT.

J is TRBJ2-5 and V is TRBV18; tentative D call: TRBD2 (6 bases). Germline CDR1 and CDR2: KGHSH and LQKENI. Trimming removed 6 bases from V and 3 bases from J, with 20 bases in between. The CDR3 is 16 amino acids. The CDR3 nucleotides read TGTGCCAGCTCCGACCGGAGGGGTTTCGATGAAGAGACCCAGTACTTC. Residues: CASSDRRGFDEETQYF.

The rearrangement uses TRBV18 and TRBJ2-1, with 8 bases lining up with TRBD2. The CDR3 extends over 15 amino acids. V shed 5 bases and J 0 bases; nucleotides not matched to a gene: 3. Germline assignment: CDR1 KGHSH and CDR2 LQKENI. The CDR3 region is CASSTGTSSYNEQFF. DNA for the CDR3: TGTGCCAGCTCAACCGGGACTAGCTCCTACAATGAGCAGTTCTTC. Full variable domain (missing parts from reference TRBV18 and TRBJ2-1): NAGVMQNPRHLVRRRGQEARLRCSPMKGHSHVYWYRQLPEEGLKFMVYLQKENIIDESGMPKERFSAEFPKEGPSILRIQQVVRGDSAAYFCASSTGTSSYNEQFFGPGTRLTVL.

The chain combines TRBV7-8 with TRBJ2-5, with 9 positions matching TRBD2. The CDR3 has 17 residues. The junction had 14 bases not matched to a gene; V was cut back by 4 bases and J by 5 bases. Per germline, CDR1 SGHVS and CDR2 FQNEAQ. This CDR3 is CASSSTSGSSLGETQYF. As DNA, the CDR3 is TGTGCCAGCAGCTCTACTAGCGGGTCTTCCTTGGGGGAGACCCAGTACTTC.

This rearrangement joins TRBV5-8 to TRBJ2-7; 11 bases agree with TRBD1. The CDR3 length is 13 residues. Losses at the gene ends were 4 bases for V and 4 bases for J; bases not matched to a gene: 1. Germline CDR1 and CDR2: SGHTS and YDEGEE. This CDR3 is CASSRDRGYEQYF. The CDR3 DNA reads as TGTGCCAGCAGCAGGGACAGGGGGTACGAGCAGTACTTC.

The rearrangement joins TRBV7-2 to TRBJ2-5; TRBD2 is a possible D gene (5 bases). V lost 1 base, J lost 4 bases, and 13 bases lay in between. In germline, CDR1 is SGHTA, CDR2 FQGNSA. The CDR3 sequence is 15 residues long. DNA of the CDR3: TGTGCCAGCAGCTTAGAGGCGACTAAGGGAGAGACCCAGTACTTC. Protein: CASSLEATKGETQYF. Based on the CDR3 plus reference TRBV7-2 and TRBJ2-5, the full variable domain is GAGVSQSPSNKVTEKGKDVELRCDPISGHTALYWYRQSLGQGLEFLIYFQGNSAPDKSGLPSDRFSAERTGGSVSTLTIQRTQQEDSAVYLCASSLEATKGETQYFGPGTRLLVL.

V and J are TRBV6-4 and TRBJ2-3, with D possibly matching TRBD1 (5 bases). Germline CDR1 reads MRHNA; CDR2 reads SNTAGT. V gave up 8 bases and J gave up 2 bases, with 11 bases separating them. The CDR3 is made up of 13 amino acids. CDR3 sequence: CASQGQNTDTQYF. The CDR3 nucleotides read TGTGCCAGCCAAGGACAAAACACAGATACGCAGTATTTT.

This chain uses TRBV7-2 with TRBJ2-1, with 8 bases that match TRBD1. The CDR3 extends over 15 amino acids. V lost 1 base and J lost 9; bases outside the gene matches: 8. Germline assignment: CDR1 SGHTA and CDR2 FQGNSA. In DNA, the CDR3 is TGTGCCAGCAGCTTAGTGTTGGACAGGGAATTTGAGCAGTTCTTC. Protein sequence: CASSLVLDREFEQFF.

As DNA, the CDR3 is TGCGCCAGCAGCCAGAGCACAGGGTCCTCCGTCTATGGCTACACCTTC. Its translation is CASSQSTGSSVYGYTF. This chain connects TRBV4-3 to TRBJ1-2; D may be TRBD1 (6 bases). The V and J ends lost 3 bases and 4 bases respectively, with 18 bases between them. Germline values: CDR1 LGHNA, CDR2 YSLEER. This CDR3 is 16 amino acids long.

This sequence joins TRBV19 and TRBJ2-1; 8 bases line up with TRBD2. CDR3 length equals 15 residues. CDR1 and CDR2 from the germline V gene are LNHDA and SQIVND (reference sequence). Trimming removed 6 bases from V and 5 bases from J; junction bases left unmatched: 9. The CDR3: CASSPTSGANNEQFF. The CDR3 nucleotides are TGTGCCAGTAGCCCTACTAGCGGAGCTAACAATGAGCAGTTCTTC.

The chain uses TRBV14 and TRBJ1-1, with TRBD1 as a possible D gene (5 bases). V was shortened by 4 bases and J by 3 bases, with 15 bases between the two germline ends. Germline loops: CDR1 SGHDN, CDR2 FVKESK. The CDR3 has 15 residues. The CDR3 is CASSPQRGRDTEAFF. The CDR3 region has the DNA TGTGCCAGCAGCCCGCAGCGGGGGAGGGACACTGAAGCTTTCTTT.

This sequence joins TRBV14 and TRBJ1-2; no definite D call. Germline V gives CDR1 SGHDN, CDR2 FVKESK. The CDR3 loop spans 15 amino acids. Deletions cut 1 base from V and 4 bases from J, with 13 bases between. CDR3 in amino acids: CASSQVSEGRYGYTF. CDR3 bases: TGTGCCAGCAGCCAAGTAAGCGAGGGTCGCTATGGCTACACCTTC.

The chain employs TRBV7-9 and TRBJ1-5; D ambiguous. The CDR3 has 14 amino acids. Germline CDR1 SEHNR, CDR2 FQNEAQ (reference sequence). Trimming took 1 base from V and 4 from J, leaving 8 bases between them. The CDR3 protein is CASSLGPKNQPQHF. The CDR3 DNA follows: TGTGCCAGCAGCTTAGGGCCCAAAAATCAGCCCCAGCATTTT.

The chain is built from TRBV7-2 and TRBJ2-6; the D gene is possibly TRBD1 (6 bases). The CDR3 sequence is 18 residues long. V gave up 1 base and J gave up 0 bases, with 13 bases separating them. Per germline, CDR1 SGHTA and CDR2 FQGNSA. The CDR3 DNA sequence: TGTGCCAGCAGCTTAGTCGGGACACCCAGCTCTGGGGCCAACGTCCTGACTTTC. Its translation is CASSLVGTPSSGANVLTF.

The V gene is TRBV16, the J gene TRBJ2-7; 9 bases map to TRBD1. CDR1 and CDR2 (germline): KGHSY, FQNENV. The CDR3 totals 16 residues. Trimming removed 0 bases from V and 5 bases from J; junction bases left unmatched: 8. The CDR3 is CASSQSLDRGPHEQYF. The CDR3 nucleotides read TGTGCCAGCAGCCAATCGTTGGACAGGGGACCACACGAGCAGTACTTC.

The V and J genes are TRBV28 and TRBJ1-6, with TRBD1 matching 10 bases. Germline loops: CDR1 MDHEN, CDR2 SYDVKM. Losses at the gene ends were 3 bases for V and 8 bases for J; bases not matched to a gene: 4. The length of the CDR3 is 15 residues. This CDR3 is CASSFRTGGYSPLHF. CDR3 bases: TGTGCCAGCAGTTTCAGGACAGGGGGGTATTCACCCCTCCACTTT.